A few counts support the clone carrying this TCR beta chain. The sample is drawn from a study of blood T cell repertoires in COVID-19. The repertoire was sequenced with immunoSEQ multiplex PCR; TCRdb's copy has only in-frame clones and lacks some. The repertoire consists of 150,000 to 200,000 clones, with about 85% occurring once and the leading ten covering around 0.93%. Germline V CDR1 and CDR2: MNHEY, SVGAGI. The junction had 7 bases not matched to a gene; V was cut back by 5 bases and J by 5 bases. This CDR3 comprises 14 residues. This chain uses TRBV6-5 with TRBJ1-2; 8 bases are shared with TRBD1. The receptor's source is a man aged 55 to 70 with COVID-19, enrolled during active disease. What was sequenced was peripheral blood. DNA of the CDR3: TGTGCCAGCAGTCCTAGGACAGGGATTTATGGCTACACCTTC. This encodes CASSPRTGIYGYTF.